The 19 T cell receptor beta chains below were found in one sample sequenced in a study of kidney transplant recipient with SARS-CoV-2 infection. TCRdb re-called the reads through MiXCR, storing one row per CDR3 protein. The data contain 250,000 or so distinct CDR3 sequences, under 35% of them singletons. Sequenced material: a blood sample, taken at baseline and between days 110 and 120 from a kidney transplant recipient. These receptors all come from a male patient aged 25 to 39 who had COVID-19 and was a kidney transplant recipient. Some T cells may be provided by the graft donor.

Of note for this clonotype: The CDR3 does not end in the conserved phenylalanine or tryptophan, so this is likely a read error. The genes are TRBV10-1 and TRBJ1-2; maybe TRBD1 (5 bases). Germline CDR1 and CDR2: WNHNN and SYGVQD (reference sequence). V lost 4 bases and J 4 bases, leaving 10 bases between the germline ends. This CDR3 has 13 amino acids. The DNA for the CDR3 is TGCGCCAGCAGTGCAGGGCCAGGCTATGGCTACACCCTC. The encoded protein is CASSAGPGYGYTL.

This clonotype occurred a few times. With a much larger clone just one base away, this may be a read error. The genes are TRBV7-9 and TRBJ2-7; 9 bases are shared with TRBD1. J gave up 6 bases and V 8 bases, and 11 bases lay outside the gene matches. The CDR3 sequence is 14 residues long. CDR1 and CDR2 (germline): SEHNR, FQNEAQ (reference sequence). CDR3 in amino acids: CASGLMTGGGEQYF. The CDR3 DNA sequence: TGTGCCAGCGGCCTTATGACAGGGGGTGGCGAGCAGTACTTC. Full variable domain (missing parts from reference TRBV7-9 and TRBJ2-7): DTGVSQNPRHKITKRGQNVTFRCDPISEHNRLYWYRQTLGQGPEFLTYFQNEAQLEKSRLLSDRFSAERPKGSFSTLEIQRTEQGDSAMYLCASGLMTGGGEQYFGPGTRLTVT.

This clonotype came up many times. V gene TRBV20-1 combines with J gene TRBJ2-3; the D gene is possibly TRBD2 (6 bases). Germline V lookup: CDR1 DFQATT, CDR2 SNEGSKA (reference sequence). This CDR3 has 14 residues. Trimming took off 3 bases at V and 1 base at J, with 11 bases between the two ends. The CDR3 loop reads CSASPLAGTDTQYF. The CDR3 DNA sequence: TGCAGTGCTAGCCCCTTAGCGGGCACAGATACGCAGTATTTT.

There are a few counts of this clonotype. This chain joins TRBV10-2 and TRBJ2-3; D gene unclear. Trimming took 10 bases from V and 2 from J, leaving 13 bases between them. The germline gives CDR1 WSHSY, CDR2 SAAADI. The CDR3 has 13 residues. CDR3 loop: CATTNQLTDTQYF. CDR3 coding DNA: TGCGCCACCACCAACCAGCTCACAGATACGCAGTATTTT.

This clonotype has at least ten counts. This rearrangement joins TRBV24-1 to TRBJ1-2, with D hard to call. Germline CDR1 KGHDR, CDR2 SFDVKD. V gave up 5 bases and J gave up 4 bases, with 22 bases separating them. This CDR3 is built from 17 residues. The CDR3 sequence is CATSGKRSTRKTYGYTF. The CDR3 region has the DNA TGTGCCACCAGTGGTAAGCGTAGTACCAGAAAGACCTATGGCTACACCTTC.

This chain uses TRBV4-3 with TRBJ2-5; possible D gene TRBD1, 6 bases. CDR1 and CDR2 from the germline V gene are LGHNA and YSLEER. The CDR3 consists of 15 residues. V dropped 4 bases and J dropped 11 bases, with 23 bases sitting between them. DNA for the CDR3: TGCGCCAGCAGCCCCCAGTTTGAGGAAGAGGGGGAGCAGTACTTC. Translated, it gives CASSPQFEEEGEQYF.

Regarding this clonotype: The junction differs from germline at one of its ends, possibly a read error. The chain uses TRBV20-1 and TRBJ1-1; 9 nucleotides align to TRBD1. This CDR3 spans 12 amino acids. Germline V CDR1 and CDR2: DFQATT, SNEGSKA (reference sequence). The DNA for the CDR3 is TGCAATGCTAGACAGGGGGACACTGAAGCTTTCTTT. Protein product: CNARQGDTEAFF.

With regard to this clonotype: A much larger clone differs from this one at a single base, so this may be a read error. The chain combines TRBV2 with TRBJ1-5; D not resolved. CDR1 and CDR2 from the germline V gene are SNHLY and FYNNEI. CDR3 length: 13 residues. CDR3 sequence reads: CAGSEGRNQPQHF. The CDR3 region has the DNA TGTGCCGGCAGTGAAGGGAGAAATCAGCCCCAGCATTTT.

As to this clonotype: Since a much larger clone is just one base distant, this may be a read error. The chain joins TRBV27 to TRBJ2-7, with D perhaps assigned TRBD1 or TRBD2 (5 bases each). V was pared by 7 bases and J by 6 bases, with 22 bases between. This CDR3 contains 15 residues. Germline lookup yields CDR1 MNHEY and CDR2 SMNVEV (reference sequence). The chain's CDR3 is CASNLGSSPGPEQYF. The CDR3 DNA sequence: TGTGCCAGCAATTTGGGGTCCTCCCCGGGACCCGAGCAGTACTTC.

This clonotype was detected many times. The genes are TRBV12-3 or TRBV12-4 and TRBJ1-1, with D perhaps TRBD1 (5 bases). Between the trimmed V and J ends, which lost 6 bases and 6 bases, there was a span of 20 bases. The CDR3 is 15 amino acids. CDR3 in DNA: TGTGCCAGCAGCCTACGGAGACTTCCCAGGGCTGAAGCTTTCTTT. Its protein product is CASSLRRLPRAEAFF.

As to this clonotype: This sequence may be a read error, since a much larger clone differs from it by one base. CDR3 bases: TGTGGCAGCCTCTCCAGGATAACACAAAGTCGGGCCAACGCCCTGACTTTC. This sequence encodes CGSLSRITQSRANALTF. The J gene is TRBJ2-6, the V gene TRBV8-2. TRBV8-2 is labeled a pseudogene. The CDR3 runs to 17 residues.

This clonotype was seen a few times. The gene calls are TRBV27 and TRBJ2-1; D perhaps matches TRBD1 (5 bases). The CDR3 is 16 residues long. CDR1 is MNHEY, CDR2 SMNVEV, per germline (reference sequence). Between the trimmed V and J ends, which lost 5 bases and 7 bases, there was a span of 21 bases. The DNA of the CDR3 is TGTGCCAGCAGTGCACCGACAGTCCTGGAGATAAATGAGCAGTTCTTC. Translated: CASSAPTVLEINEQFF.

This clonotype was seen many times. This chain uses TRBV28 with TRBJ2-7; D is possibly TRBD1 or TRBD2 (5 bases each). Trimming removed 9 bases at V and 3 bases at J, with 12 bases between. Germline V gene lookup returns CDR1 MDHEN and CDR2 SYDVKM. The CDR3 runs 12 residues. The CDR3 loop reads CASTGGYYEQYF. The CDR3 nucleotides read TGTGCCAGTACAGGAGGTTACTACGAGCAGTACTTC.

This clonotype has at least ten counts. The gene calls are TRBV3-1 and TRBJ2-2, with D unresolved. Trimming left V 5 bases short and J 5 bases short, with 24 bases between. The CDR3 extends over 18 amino acids. In germline, CDR1 is LGHDT, CDR2 YNNKEL (reference sequence). CDR3 protein: CASSVKDPISGLTGELFF. The CDR3 coding sequence is TGTGCCAGCAGCGTCAAAGATCCCATTTCAGGCTTGACCGGGGAGCTGTTTTTT.

The table lists this clonotype with many counts. This chain connects TRBV9 to TRBJ1-2, with unresolved D. The CDR3 runs to 16 residues. The V and J ends lost 5 bases and 4 bases respectively, with 21 bases between them. CDR1 is SGDLS and CDR2 is YYNGEE in the germline V gene. CDR3 DNA sequence: TGTGCCAGCAGGACCGGGTACTCAAGAAAGACCTATGGCTACACCTTC. Translated: CASRTGYSRKTYGYTF.

As to this clonotype: A much bigger clone sits one base away, suggesting this may be a read error. This chain's CDR3 is CASSKSGQGSYEQYF. CDR3 nucleotide sequence: TGTGCCAGTAGTAAGTCGGGACAGGGGTCCTACGAGCAGTACTTC. V gene TRBV19 combines with J gene TRBJ2-7; 10 bases line up with TRBD1. V gave up 4 bases and J gave up 1 base; unmatched junction bases: 4. The germline V gene encodes CDR1 LNHDA and CDR2 SQIVND (reference sequence). This CDR3 has 15 residues. The full variable domain, rest sourced from reference TRBV19 and TRBJ2-7, is DGGITQSPKYLFRKEGQNVTLSCEQNLNHDAMYWYRQDPGQGLRLIYYSQIVNDFQKGDIAEGYSVSREKKESFPLTVTSAQKNPTAFYLCASSKSGQGSYEQYFGPGTRLTVT.

The chain carries TRBV4-1 and TRBJ2-1, with 8 bases matching TRBD2. Germline loops: CDR1 MGHRA, CDR2 YSYEKL. V lost 7 bases, J lost 0 bases, and 11 bases stayed unmatched. The CDR3 is 17 amino acids. This chain's CDR3 is CASTFSSGLSSYNEQFF. The CDR3 region has the DNA TGCGCCAGCACCTTTTCTAGCGGGTTAAGCTCCTACAATGAGCAGTTCTTC.

A word on this clonotype: A much larger clone sits a single nucleotide away, making a read error possible. The rearrangement uses TRBV6-6 and TRBJ2-2, with D perhaps matching TRBD1 (6 bases). Per the germline V gene, CDR1 is MNHNY and CDR2 is SVGAGI (reference sequence). There are 12 residues in the CDR3. For the CDR3, the DNA is TGTGCCAGCACCACAGGGTCCGGGGAGCTGCTTTTT. Translating it yields CASTTGSGELLF.

A word on this clonotype: A much larger clone differs from this one at a single base, so this may be a read error. The V gene is TRBV11-2, the J gene TRBJ2-7; tentatively, D is TRBD1 (6 bases). The CDR3 length is 15 residues. Germline CDR1 is SGHAT and CDR2 is FQNNGV. In nucleotides, the CDR3 is TGTGCCAGCAGCTTGGAACAGGGATTACCCTACGAGCAGCACTTC. Residues: CASSLEQGLPYEQHF.